This TCR beta chain was observed in a study of beta chain features in type 1 diabetes. As regards this clone: Its specificity is unknown.

This CDR3 comprises 14 residues. V lost 10 bases and J lost 7, with 23 bases in between. Germline lookup yields CDR1 SGHNT and CDR2 YYREEE (reference sequence). Broader study findings: Patients with Type 1 diabetes showed moderately but significantly shorter TCRB CDR3s in all four CD4+ subsets. In type 1 diabetes patients, VDJ junctions had fewer insertions; deletions at these junctions were more frequent.

Every isolated RNA sample was fully reverse transcribed, so sequencing captured expressed TCRB transcripts. Some 3.6 million reads on average were seen across naive, central memory and regulatory T cell samples. Only in-frame clones appear in the TCRdb table, and some are missing; sequencing was by immunoSEQ multiplex PCR. This table has more than 300,000 clones, approximately 9.9% appearing once. The specimen was central memory CD4+ T cells from blood. The sequence derives from a man younger than 45 with type 1 diabetes. This chain joins TRBV5-4 and TRBJ1-2; D unresolved. This chain's CDR3 is CAGSFSGSSRGYTF. Here the CDR3 DNA reads TGTGCCGGGTCTTTTTCGGGCAGTTCGCGTGGCTACACCTTC.